This T cell receptor beta chain was identified in a study of cytomegalovirus exposure and HLA in healthy donors. PCR involved 60 Vbeta and 13 Jbeta primers. Produced via immunoSEQ multiplex PCR; TCRdb's table is partial and in-frame only. The data show 200,000 to 300,000 clones, around 80% seen once. Per the germline V gene, CDR1 is SGHRS and CDR2 is YFSETQ. The CDR3 runs 14 residues. V lost 0 bases to trimming and J lost 1 base, with 7 bases between them. This receptor was identified in a woman in her sixties in good health and CMV-seropositive. The chain couples TRBV5-1 to TRBJ1-1, with a tentative D call TRBD1 (5 bases). Sequencing was carried out using PBMCs. The CDR3 DNA is TGCGCCAGCAGCTTGGCAGGGTGGAACACTGAAGCTTTCTTT. Its protein is CASSLAGWNTEAFF.